This T cell receptor (beta chain) was observed in a study of CD8 T cells in Susac syndrome. Study context: At blood draw, Susac syndrome patients were therapy-naive, on corticosteroids, or on intravenous immunoglobulin alone. General study results and limits: Total CD8+ repertoires held about 15 Susac-specific public clones, while CD8+ TEMRA repertoires held a few.

After extraction with the RNeasy kit, about 0.5 to 1 ug of the RNA was reverse transcribed using random hexamers. The authors amplified TCR beta CDR3 across 54 Vbeta and 13 Jbeta using immunoSEQ multiplex PCR. From the immunoSEQ multiplex PCR reads, TCRdb called clonotypes with MiXCR, one entry per CDR3 protein. This table holds 70,000 to 85,000 distinct CDR3 sequences, about 96% found once. CDR3 length: 13 residues. Trimming removed 3 bases at V and 7 bases at J, with 13 bases between. FACS was used to enrich TEMRA cells, whereas the CD8+ and CD4+ T cells were obtained by negative isolation. About this clonotype: Its target is not known.

This receptor was obtained from a human donor with Susac syndrome. V gene TRBV12-3 or TRBV12-4 combines with J gene TRBJ2-7, with D possibly TRBD2 on 5 matching bases. Sequencing used CD8+ T cells from PBMCs. The CDR3 nucleotides read TGTGCCAGCAGTTTTGGACTGGCAACGGAGCAGTACTTC. This codes for CASSFGLATEQYF.